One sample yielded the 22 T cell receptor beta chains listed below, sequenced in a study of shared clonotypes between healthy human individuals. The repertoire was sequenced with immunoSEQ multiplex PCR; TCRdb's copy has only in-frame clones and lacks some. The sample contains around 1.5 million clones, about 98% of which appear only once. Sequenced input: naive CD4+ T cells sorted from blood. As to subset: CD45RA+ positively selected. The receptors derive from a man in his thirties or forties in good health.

CDR3 loop: CASSPILLCPYEQYF. The CDR3 DNA sequence: TGTGCCAGCAGCCCAATTCTCCTATGCCCCTACGAGCAGTACTTC. The chain carries TRBV13 and TRBJ2-7; unclear D gene. This CDR3 spans 15 amino acids. The germline CDR1 and CDR2 sequences are PRHDT and FYEKMQ (reference sequence). Trimming cost V 5 bases and J 2 bases, with 16 bases left between them.

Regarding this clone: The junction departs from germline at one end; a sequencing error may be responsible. The CDR3, as DNA: TGTGCCAGCAGTGAAAGGGGGGGCCTACGGGGACCTGTACACTTC. Translation: CASSERGGLRGPVHF. The chain carries TRBV2 and TRBJ2-7; possible D gene TRBD2, 7 bases. Germline V gene data show CDR1 as SNHLY and CDR2 as FYNNEI. The CDR3 totals 15 residues. Full variable domain (missing parts from reference TRBV2 and TRBJ2-7): EPEVTQTPSHQVTQMGQEVILRCVPISNHLYFYWYRQILGQKVEFLVSFYNNEISEKSEIFDDQFSVERPDGSNFTLKIRSTKLEDSAMYFCASSERGGLRGPVHFGPGTRLTVT.

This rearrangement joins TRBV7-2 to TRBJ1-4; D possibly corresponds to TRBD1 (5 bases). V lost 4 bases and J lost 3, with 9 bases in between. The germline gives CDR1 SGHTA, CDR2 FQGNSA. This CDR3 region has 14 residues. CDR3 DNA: TGTGCCAGCAGCTACGGGACGGCTAATGAAAAACTGTTTTTT. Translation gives CASSYGTANEKLFF.

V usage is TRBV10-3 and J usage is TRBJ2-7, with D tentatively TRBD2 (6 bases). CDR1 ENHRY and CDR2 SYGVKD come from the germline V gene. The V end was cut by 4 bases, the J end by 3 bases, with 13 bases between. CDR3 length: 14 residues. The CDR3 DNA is TGTGCCATCAGTGTTGCCGGGACTGTCTACGAGCAGTACTTC. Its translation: CAISVAGTVYEQYF.

The CDR3 reads CASSYRTRTEAFF. The CDR3 DNA reads as TGTGCCAGCAGCTACCGTACGAGGACTGAAGCTTTCTTT. The J gene is TRBJ1-1, the V gene TRBV5-6, with D unresolved. V was trimmed by 3 bases and J by 5 bases, leaving 11 bases between them. Germline V gene lookup returns CDR1 SGHDT and CDR2 YYEEEE. The CDR3 runs 13 residues.

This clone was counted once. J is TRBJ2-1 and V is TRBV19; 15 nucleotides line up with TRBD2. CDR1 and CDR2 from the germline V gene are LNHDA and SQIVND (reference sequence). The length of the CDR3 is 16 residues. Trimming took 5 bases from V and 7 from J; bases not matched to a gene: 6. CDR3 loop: CASSDQGLAGGNEQFF. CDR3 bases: TGTGCCAGTAGTGATCAGGGACTAGCGGGAGGTAATGAGCAGTTCTTC.

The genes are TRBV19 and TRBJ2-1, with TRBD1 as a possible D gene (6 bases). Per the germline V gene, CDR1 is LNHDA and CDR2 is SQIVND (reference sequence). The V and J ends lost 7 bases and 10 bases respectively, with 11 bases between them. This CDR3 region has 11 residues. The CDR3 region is CASKGVGEQFF. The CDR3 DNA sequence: TGTGCCAGTAAGGGGGTAGGCGAGCAGTTCTTC.

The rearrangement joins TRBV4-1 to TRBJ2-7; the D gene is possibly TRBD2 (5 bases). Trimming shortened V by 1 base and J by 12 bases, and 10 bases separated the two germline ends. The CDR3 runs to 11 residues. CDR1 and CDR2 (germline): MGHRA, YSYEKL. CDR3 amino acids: CASSQAERRYF. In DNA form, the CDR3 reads TGCGCCAGCAGCCAAGCGGAGCGGAGGTACTTC.

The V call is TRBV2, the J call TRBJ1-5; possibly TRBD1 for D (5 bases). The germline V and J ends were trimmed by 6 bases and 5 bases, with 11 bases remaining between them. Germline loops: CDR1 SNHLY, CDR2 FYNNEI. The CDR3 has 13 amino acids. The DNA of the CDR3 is TGTGCCAGCAGCCGGGACGGTGATCAGCCCCAGCATTTT. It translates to CASSRDGDQPQHF.

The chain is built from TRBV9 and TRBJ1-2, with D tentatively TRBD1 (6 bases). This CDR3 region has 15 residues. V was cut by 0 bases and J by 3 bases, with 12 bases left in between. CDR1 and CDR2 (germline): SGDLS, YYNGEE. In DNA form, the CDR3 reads TGTGCCAGCAGCGTAGGAGGGGGAGCGGACTATGGCTACACCTTC. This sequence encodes CASSVGGGADYGYTF.

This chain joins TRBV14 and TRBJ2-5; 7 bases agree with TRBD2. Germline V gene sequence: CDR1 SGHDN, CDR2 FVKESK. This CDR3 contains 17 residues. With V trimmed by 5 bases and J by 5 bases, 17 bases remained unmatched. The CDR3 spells CASSALLPRERLETQYF. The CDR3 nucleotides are TGTGCCAGCAGCGCCCTTCTTCCGCGGGAGAGGTTGGAGACCCAGTACTTC.

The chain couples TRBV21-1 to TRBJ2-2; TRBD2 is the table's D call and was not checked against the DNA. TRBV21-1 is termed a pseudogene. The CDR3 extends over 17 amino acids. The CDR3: CASSKGTSGTNTGELFF. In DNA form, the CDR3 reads TGTGCCAGCAGCAAAGGGACTAGCGGGACGAACACCGGGGAGCTGTTTTTT.

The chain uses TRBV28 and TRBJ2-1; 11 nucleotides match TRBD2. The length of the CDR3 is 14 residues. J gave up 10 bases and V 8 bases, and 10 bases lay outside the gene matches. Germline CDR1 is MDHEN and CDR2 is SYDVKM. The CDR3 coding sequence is TGTGCCAGCTCGACTAGCGGGACCTCGTGGGAGCAGTTCTTC. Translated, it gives CASSTSGTSWEQFF.

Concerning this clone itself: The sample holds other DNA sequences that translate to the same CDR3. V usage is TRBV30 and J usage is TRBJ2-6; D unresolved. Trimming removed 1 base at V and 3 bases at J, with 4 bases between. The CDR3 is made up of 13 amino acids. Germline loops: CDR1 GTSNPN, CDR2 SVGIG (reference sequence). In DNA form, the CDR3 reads TGTGCCTGGAGTGCGAGTGGGGCCAACGTCCTGACTTTC. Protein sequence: CAWSASGANVLTF.

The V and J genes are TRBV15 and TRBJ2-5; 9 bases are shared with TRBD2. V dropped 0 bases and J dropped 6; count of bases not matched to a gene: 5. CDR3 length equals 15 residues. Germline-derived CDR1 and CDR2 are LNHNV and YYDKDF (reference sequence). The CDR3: CATSREREGLKTQYF. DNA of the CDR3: TGTGCCACCAGCAGAGAGCGGGAGGGGTTGAAGACCCAGTACTTC.

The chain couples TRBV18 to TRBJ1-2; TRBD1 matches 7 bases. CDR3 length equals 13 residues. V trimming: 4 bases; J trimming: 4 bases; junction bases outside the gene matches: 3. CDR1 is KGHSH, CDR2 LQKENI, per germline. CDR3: CASSQGQIYGYTF. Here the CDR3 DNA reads TGTGCCAGCTCACAGGGACAGATCTATGGCTACACCTTC.

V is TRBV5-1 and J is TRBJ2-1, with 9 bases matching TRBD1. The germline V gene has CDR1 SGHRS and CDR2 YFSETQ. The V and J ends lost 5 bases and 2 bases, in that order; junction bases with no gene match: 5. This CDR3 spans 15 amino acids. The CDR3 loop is CASSRTGEPYNEQFF. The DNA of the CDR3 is TGCGCCAGCAGTAGGACAGGGGAGCCCTACAATGAGCAGTTCTTC.

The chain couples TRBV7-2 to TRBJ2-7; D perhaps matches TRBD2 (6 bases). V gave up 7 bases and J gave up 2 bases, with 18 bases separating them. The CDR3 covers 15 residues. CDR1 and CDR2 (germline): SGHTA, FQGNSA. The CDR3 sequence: CASTTNGRTPYEQYF. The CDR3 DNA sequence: TGTGCCAGCACCACCAACGGGAGAACCCCCTACGAGCAGTACTTC.

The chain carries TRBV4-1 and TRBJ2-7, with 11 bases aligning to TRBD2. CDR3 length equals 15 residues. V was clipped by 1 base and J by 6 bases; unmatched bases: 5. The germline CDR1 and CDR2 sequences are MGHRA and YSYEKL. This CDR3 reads CASSQVPSGRSEQYF. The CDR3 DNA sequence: TGCGCCAGCAGCCAAGTTCCTAGCGGGAGGAGCGAGCAGTACTTC.

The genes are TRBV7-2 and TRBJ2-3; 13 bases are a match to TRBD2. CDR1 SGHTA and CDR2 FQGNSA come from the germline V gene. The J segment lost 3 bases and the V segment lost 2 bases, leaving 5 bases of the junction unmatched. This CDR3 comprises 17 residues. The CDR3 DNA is TGTGCCAGCAGCTTAATAGGACTAGCGGGAGAGACAGATACGCAGTATTTT. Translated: CASSLIGLAGETDTQYF.

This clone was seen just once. The CDR3 is CASSLYGSDTGELFF. CDR3 bases: TGCGCCAGCAGCTTATACGGGAGTGATACCGGGGAGCTGTTTTTT. J is TRBJ2-2 and V is TRBV5-1; possibly TRBD2 for D (6 bases). From germline, CDR1 is SGHRS and CDR2 YFSETQ. The CDR3 runs 15 residues. V was clipped by 2 bases and J by 5 bases, with 13 bases between them.

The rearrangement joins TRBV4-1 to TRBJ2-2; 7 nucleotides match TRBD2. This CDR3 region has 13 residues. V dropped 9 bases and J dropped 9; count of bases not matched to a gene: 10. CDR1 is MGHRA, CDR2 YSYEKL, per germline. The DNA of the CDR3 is TGCGCCAGTGAAGCGGCGGGAGTTCGGGAGCTGTTTTTT. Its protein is CASEAAGVRELFF.